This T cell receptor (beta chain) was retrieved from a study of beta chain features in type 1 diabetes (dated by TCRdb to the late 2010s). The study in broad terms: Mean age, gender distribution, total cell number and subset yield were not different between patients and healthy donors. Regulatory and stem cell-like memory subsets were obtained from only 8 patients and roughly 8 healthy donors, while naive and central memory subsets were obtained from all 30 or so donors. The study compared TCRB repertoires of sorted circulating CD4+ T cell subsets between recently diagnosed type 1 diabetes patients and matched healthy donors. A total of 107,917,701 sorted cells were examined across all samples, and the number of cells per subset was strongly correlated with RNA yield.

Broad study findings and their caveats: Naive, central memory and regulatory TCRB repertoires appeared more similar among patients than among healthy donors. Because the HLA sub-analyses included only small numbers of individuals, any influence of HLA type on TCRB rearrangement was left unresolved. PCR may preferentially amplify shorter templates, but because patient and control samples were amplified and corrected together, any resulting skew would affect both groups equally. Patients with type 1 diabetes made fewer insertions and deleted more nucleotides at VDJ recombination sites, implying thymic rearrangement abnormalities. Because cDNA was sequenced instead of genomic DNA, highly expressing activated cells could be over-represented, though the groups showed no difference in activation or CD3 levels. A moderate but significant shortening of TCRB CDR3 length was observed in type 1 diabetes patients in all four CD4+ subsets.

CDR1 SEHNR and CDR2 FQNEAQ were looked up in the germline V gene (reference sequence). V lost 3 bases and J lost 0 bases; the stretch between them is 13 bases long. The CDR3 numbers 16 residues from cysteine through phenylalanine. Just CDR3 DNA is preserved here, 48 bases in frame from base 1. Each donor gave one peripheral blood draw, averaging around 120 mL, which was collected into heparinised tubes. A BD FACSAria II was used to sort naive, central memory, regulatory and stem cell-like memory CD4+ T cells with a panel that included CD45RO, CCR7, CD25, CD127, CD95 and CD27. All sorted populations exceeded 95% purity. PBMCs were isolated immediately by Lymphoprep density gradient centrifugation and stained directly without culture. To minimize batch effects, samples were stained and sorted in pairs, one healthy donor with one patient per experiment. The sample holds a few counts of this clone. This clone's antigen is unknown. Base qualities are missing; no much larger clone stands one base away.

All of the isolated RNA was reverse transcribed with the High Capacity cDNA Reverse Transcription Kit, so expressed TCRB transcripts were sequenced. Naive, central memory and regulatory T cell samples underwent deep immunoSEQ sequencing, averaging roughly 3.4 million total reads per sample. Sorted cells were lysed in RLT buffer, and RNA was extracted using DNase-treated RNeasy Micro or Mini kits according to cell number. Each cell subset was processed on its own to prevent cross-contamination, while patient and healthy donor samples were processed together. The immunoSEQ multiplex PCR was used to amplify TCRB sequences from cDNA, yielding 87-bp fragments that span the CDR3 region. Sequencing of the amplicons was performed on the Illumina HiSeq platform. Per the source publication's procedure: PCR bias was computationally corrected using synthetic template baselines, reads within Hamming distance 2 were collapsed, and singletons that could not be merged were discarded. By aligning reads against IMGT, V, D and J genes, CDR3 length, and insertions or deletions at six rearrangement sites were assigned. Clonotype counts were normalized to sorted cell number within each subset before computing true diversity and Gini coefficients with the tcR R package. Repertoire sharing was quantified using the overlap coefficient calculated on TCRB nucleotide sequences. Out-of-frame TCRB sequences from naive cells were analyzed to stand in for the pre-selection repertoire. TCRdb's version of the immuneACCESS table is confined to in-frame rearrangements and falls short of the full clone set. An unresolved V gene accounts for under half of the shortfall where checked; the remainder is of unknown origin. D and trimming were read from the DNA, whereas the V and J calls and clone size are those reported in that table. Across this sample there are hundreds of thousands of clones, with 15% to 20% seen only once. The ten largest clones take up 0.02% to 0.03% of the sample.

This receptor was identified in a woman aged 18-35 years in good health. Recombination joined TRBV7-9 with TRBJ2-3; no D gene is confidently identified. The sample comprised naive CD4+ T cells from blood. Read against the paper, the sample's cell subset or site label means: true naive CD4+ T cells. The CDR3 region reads CASSFVNSGSTDTQYF. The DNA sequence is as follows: TGTGCCAGCAGCTTTGTTAACTCCGGGAGCACAGATACGCAGTATTTT.